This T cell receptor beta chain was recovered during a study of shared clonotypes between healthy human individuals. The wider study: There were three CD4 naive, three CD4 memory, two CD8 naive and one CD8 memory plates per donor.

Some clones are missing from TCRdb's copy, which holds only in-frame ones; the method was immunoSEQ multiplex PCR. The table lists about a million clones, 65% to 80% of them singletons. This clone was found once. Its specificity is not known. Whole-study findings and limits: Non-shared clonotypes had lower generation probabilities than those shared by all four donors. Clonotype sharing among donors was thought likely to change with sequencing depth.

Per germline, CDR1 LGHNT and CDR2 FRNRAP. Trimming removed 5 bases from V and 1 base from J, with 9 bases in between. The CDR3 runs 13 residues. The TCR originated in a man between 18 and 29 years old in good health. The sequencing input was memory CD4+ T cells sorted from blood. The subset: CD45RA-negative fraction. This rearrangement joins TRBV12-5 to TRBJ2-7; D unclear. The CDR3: CASGLSISYEQYF. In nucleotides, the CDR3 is TGTGCTAGTGGTCTCTCGATATCCTACGAGCAGTACTTC.